Sequencing of this TCR beta chain was carried out in a study of PD-1 blockade in classical Hodgkin lymphoma. Described time point: cycle 4 day 1 (C4D1), after less than seven weeks of nivolumab. Every single patient, without exception, relapsed after autologous stem cell transplantation, and brentuximab vedotin exposure varied. The protocol was immunoSEQ multiplex PCR, while the TCRdb copy is restricted to in-frame clones and leaves out a portion. The profile covers over 85,000 clones, with under 95% appearing a single time and roughly 1.9% taken by the ten largest. The sequencing used peripheral blood mononuclear cells (PBMCs), collected before the fourth cycle of nivolumab. This receptor was identified in a human donor with classical Hodgkin lymphoma.

CDR3 region: CASSERRGDTEAFF. CDR3 in DNA: TGTGCCAGCAGTGAACGGAGGGGGGACACTGAAGCTTTCTTT. V usage is TRBV25-1 and J usage is TRBJ1-1; the D gene is possibly TRBD1 (6 bases). This CDR3 spans 14 amino acids. CDR1 is MGHDK, CDR2 SYGVNS, per germline. V was clipped by 2 bases and J by 3 bases, with 10 bases between them.